Following are 6 T cell receptor beta chains from one sample sequenced in a study of blood T cell repertoires in COVID-19. This table comes from immunoSEQ multiplex PCR, and its TCRdb copy is limited to in-frame clones, with some not included. The sample shows some 250,000 clones, approximately 83% of them seen only once. Material: peripheral blood. These receptors originate from a young woman who had recovered from COVID-19.

The rearrangement joins TRBV10-3 to TRBJ2-1; TRBD2 matches 8 bases. This CDR3 comprises 16 residues. V shed 6 bases and J 0 bases; nucleotides not matched to a gene: 7. Germline V gene sequence: CDR1 ENHRY, CDR2 SYGVKD. Here the CDR3 DNA reads TGTGCCATCAGGACCCTAGCGGGTAGCTCCTACAATGAGCAGTTCTTC. Translated, it gives CAIRTLAGSSYNEQFF.

The chain is built from TRBV9 and TRBJ1-2, with D maybe TRBD1 (5 bases). V shed 0 bases and J shed 2 bases, with 14 bases lying between them. Germline values: CDR1 SGDLS, CDR2 YYNGEE. This CDR3 is 16 amino acids long. The CDR3 region is CASSVGPREGNYGYTF. CDR3 nucleotides: TGTGCCAGCAGCGTAGGACCCAGGGAAGGAAACTATGGCTACACCTTC.

This clone was found a few times. The chain uses TRBV2 and TRBJ2-7, with 7 bases aligning to TRBD1. Germline trimming cut 8 bases from V and 1 base from J; bases unmatched to any gene: 11. The germline V gene has CDR1 SNHLY and CDR2 FYNNEI. This CDR3 region has 15 residues. CDR3 sequence (DNA): TGTGCCAGCTCAGGGATAGCAGGGGGATCCTACGAGCAGTACTTC. Translation gives CASSGIAGGSYEQYF. Complete variable domain (other parts from reference TRBV2 and TRBJ2-7): EPEVTQTPSHQVTQMGQEVILRCVPISNHLYFYWYRQILGQKVEFLVSFYNNEISEKSEIFDDQFSVERPDGSNFTLKIRSTKLEDSAMYFCASSGIAGGSYEQYFGPGTRLTVT.

The chain combines TRBV4-2 with TRBJ2-7; 11 nucleotides agree with TRBD2. Per the germline V gene, CDR1 is LGHNA and CDR2 is YNFKEQ. Trimming cost V 3 bases and J 0 bases; bases outside gene matches: 10. The CDR3 covers 18 residues. The CDR3 here is CASSHYAPTSGGSYEQYF. DNA for the CDR3: TGTGCCAGCAGCCACTATGCCCCTACTAGCGGGGGCTCCTACGAGCAGTACTTC.

This rearrangement joins TRBV27 to TRBJ2-3; 7 nucleotides line up with TRBD2. The CDR3 totals 14 residues. Germline V gives CDR1 MNHEY, CDR2 SMNVEV (reference sequence). With 8 bases clipped from V and 2 bases from J, the junction kept 7 bases outside the gene matches. The CDR3 bases are TGTGCCAGCCGACGGGGGGTCCTCACAGATACGCAGTATTTT. Amino acid sequence: CASRRGVLTDTQYF.

This chain joins TRBV2 and TRBJ1-5; D is uncertain. Germline V CDR1 and CDR2: SNHLY, FYNNEI. This CDR3 region has 15 residues. V was trimmed by 6 bases and J by 0 bases, leaving 12 bases between them. DNA of the CDR3: TGTGCCAGCAGGGTTGGTTCGGGTAGCAATCAGCCCCAGCATTTT. It translates to CASRVGSGSNQPQHF.